This T cell receptor beta chain appears in the sequencing data of a study of T-cell memory formation after mild COVID-19. Whole-study context: In these data, TCR clusters were largely donor specific. Regarding the study as a whole: Balance between CD4 and CD8 was seen in clones contracting day 15 to 85, and a CD4+ lean was seen in later expanders. Pre-infection memory already had some responding clones, implying cross-reactive memory joined. Clones which contracted sat mainly in CM and EM if CD4+, and in EMRA if CD8+.

Using its own MiXCR run on the 5' RACE reads, TCRdb lists one record per CDR3 protein. The sample yields about 600,000 distinct CDR3 sequences, about 20% seen once. On this clonotype: Its antigen is currently unknown.

With 8 bases removed from V and 7 bases from J, the gap between germline ends came to 23 bases. CDR3 length: 15 residues. Per the germline V gene, CDR1 is SNHLY and CDR2 is FYNNEI. This clonotype was obtained from an adult woman who had mild COVID-19 (a few samples of this study predate the infection). Cell type and time point are not known. Sequenced: PBMCs or a T cell subset sorted from them (not recorded which). This chain links TRBV2 with TRBJ1-1, with D possibly being TRBD1 (6 bases). The DNA of the CDR3 is TGTGCCAGCTCAGCTTCGACAGGTTTGCAAGGTGAAGCTTTCTTT. Translating gives CASSASTGLQGEAFF.